Here is one TCR beta chain with its context. The protocol was immunoSEQ multiplex PCR, while the TCRdb copy is restricted to in-frame clones and leaves out a portion. The sample lists about 210,000 clones, around 81% occurring once. This specimen comes from a study of blood T cell repertoires in COVID-19. Sequenced sample: PBMCs or T cells enriched from blood (not recorded which). This TCR derives from a man aged 25 to 40 with acute COVID-19.

The DNA of the CDR3 is TGTGCCAGCAGCTTATCTGGGACAGCTCCGAACACTGAAGCTTTCTTT. It encodes CASSLSGTAPNTEAFF. This rearrangement joins TRBV7-3 to TRBJ1-1; 7 bases line up with TRBD1. After removal of 2 bases from V and 1 base from J, the junction contained 7 bases not matched to a gene. This CDR3 has 16 residues. The germline V gene encodes CDR1 SGHTA and CDR2 FQGTGA.